These T cell receptor beta chains were read from a single sample in a study of naive and memory T cell subsets. MiXCR, run by TCRdb on the UMI-ligation and nested PCR reads, gives a single entry per CDR3 protein. This repertoire shows more than 30,000 distinct CDR3 sequences, 6.7% found once; its top ten account for 3.1%. The sequencing used skin, collected from a tuberculin skin test site. These TCRs come from an adult in good health. The CDR3 runs from the conserved cysteine through the conserved F or W. The order of the fields is V gene, D gene, J gene, clone size, CDR3 length, CDR3 DNA, CDR3 protein. The D gene is left open where the match is weak. For some rows the clone size is stated as once, few or many, or as a class when expanded; others skip it.

V: TRBV20-1
D: TRBD2
J: TRBJ2-7
size: few
length: 17
DNA: TGCAGTGCCCTCAGCGGGCCTAGCGGGGGCAGGACCTACGAGCAGTACTTC
CDR3: CSALSGPSGGRTYEQYF

V: TRBV16
D: TRBD1
J: TRBJ1-1
size: -
length: 15
DNA: TGTGCCAGCAGGACCGAACAGGGGGGGGGCACTGAAGCTTTCTTT
CDR3: CASRTEQGGGTEAFF

V: TRBV20-1
D: -
J: TRBJ2-7
size: many
length: 14
DNA: TGCAGTGCTACCCGGGACTGGATGATCTACGAGCAGTACTTC
CDR3: CSATRDWMIYEQYF

V: TRBV7-8
D: -
J: TRBJ2-2
size: few
length: 17
DNA: TGTGCCAGCAGCTTTACAGTGCGGCCTATGAACACCGGGGAGCTGTTTTTT
CDR3: CASSFTVRPMNTGELFF

V: TRBV12-3/TRBV12-4
D: TRBD1
J: TRBJ2-7
size: many
length: 14
DNA: TGTGCCAGCAGCGGACAGGCGAGCTCCTACGAGCAGTACTTC
CDR3: CASSGQASSYEQYF

V: TRBV29-1
D: -
J: TRBJ2-7
size: medium-sized
length: 12
DNA: TGCAGCGTTCGGGTTGGAAGCTACGAGCAGTACTTC
CDR3: CSVRVGSYEQYF

V: TRBV9
D: -
J: TRBJ1-1
size: many
length: 14
DNA: TGTGCCAGCAGCGGGAGCTGGACGAACACTGAAGCTTTCTTT
CDR3: CASSGSWTNTEAFF

V: TRBV5-1
D: TRBD1
J: TRBJ2-1
size: many
length: 16
DNA: TGCGCCAGCAGCTTGACGCTGGGACAGGGACACAATGAGCAGTTCTTC
CDR3: CASSLTLGQGHNEQFF

V: TRBV7-2
D: -
J: TRBJ1-5
size: -
length: 15
DNA: TGTGCCAGCAGCCTCCCGACAACTAGCAATCAGCCCCAGCATTTT
CDR3: CASSLPTTSNQPQHF

V: TRBV29-1
D: -
J: TRBJ1-1
size: many
length: 12
DNA: TGCAGCGTGAGGAGGGTGAACACTGAAGCTTTCTTT
CDR3: CSVRRVNTEAFF

V: TRBV14
D: -
J: TRBJ2-5
size: -
length: 16
DNA: TGTGCCAGCAGCGAATTTATCGGGGGGCTGGGTGAGACCCAGTACTTC
CDR3: CASSEFIGGLGETQYF

V: TRBV7-2
D: TRBD2
J: TRBJ2-3
size: many
length: 17
DNA: TGTGCCAGCAGCTTAGCTCCTGGCGGGGGGCCCACAGATACGCAGTATTTT
CDR3: CASSLAPGGGPTDTQYF

V: TRBV25-1
D: TRBD1
J: TRBJ1-1
size: many
length: 13
DNA: TGTGCCAGCAGTGACAGGGGGCTGTCTCCAGCTTTCTTT
CDR3: CASSDRGLSPAFF